A selection of T cell receptor beta chains follows, all from one sample in a study of blood T cell repertoires in COVID-19. Sequencing was performed with immunoSEQ multiplex PCR; in TCRdb, only in-frame clones are kept and a portion is missing. Of about 80,000 clones detected, more than 70% appear once; the ten largest clones hold approximately 16%. The sequencing sample was made of peripheral blood. Source of these receptors: a man in his 70s with active or convalescent COVID-19. The CDR3 runs from the conserved cysteine through the conserved F or W. The order of the fields is J gene, clone size, V gene, D gene, CDR3 length, CDR3 protein, CDR3 DNA. D genes are given only for firm matches. The size field is filled for only some rows; it gives once, few, many or a size class.

>TRBJ2-3|few|TRBV6-2/TRBV6-3|TRBD2|17
CASSITWTSGRTDTQYF
TGTGCCAGCAGTATCACCTGGACTAGCGGACGCACAGATACGCAGTATTTT
>TRBJ1-3|-|TRBV18|TRBD1|15
CASRTGGDSGNTIYF
TGTGCCAGCAGAACAGGGGGTGACTCTGGAAACACCATATATTTT
>TRBJ2-2|-|TRBV2|TRBD2|16
CASSSGTSVGTGELFF
TGTGCCAGCAGTTCCGGGACTAGCGTGGGGACCGGGGAGCTGTTTTTT
>TRBJ1-6|-|TRBV7-7|TRBD1|22
CASSLCQGAHPSKSGYDSPLHF
TGTGCTAGCAGCTTATGTCAGGGGGCTCACCCCTCCAAAAGCGGTTACGATTCACCCCTCCACTTT
>TRBJ1-1|-|TRBV3-1/TRBV3-2|-|14
CASSQDARNTEAFF
TGTGCCAGCAGCCAAGACGCGAGGAACACTGAAGCTTTCTTT
>TRBJ1-6|-|TRBV6-5|-|15
CASSYSRGSNSPLHF
TGTGCCAGCAGTTACTCGAGAGGGTCAAATTCACCCCTCCACTTT
>TRBJ2-2|-|TRBV7-9|-|16
CASSLMGGRGTGELFF
TGTGCCAGCAGCTTAATGGGTGGACGGGGAACCGGGGAGCTGTTTTTT
>TRBJ2-4|-|TRBV28|-|12
CASSRITGKWIF
TGTGCCAGCAGCCGGATTACCGGGAAGTGGATTTTC
>TRBJ2-3|-|TRBV5-1|TRBD1|15
CASSSGQGGFDTQYF
TGCGCCAGCAGCTCAGGACAGGGAGGATTTGATACGCAGTATTTT
>TRBJ2-1|-|TRBV10-2|TRBD2|15
CASSFTGTSVNEQFF
TGCGCCAGCAGTTTCACCGGGACTAGTGTCAATGAGCAGTTCTTC
>TRBJ2-3|-|TRBV7-6|TRBD2|16
CASSQVAGGRKDTQYF
TGTGCCAGCAGTCAGGTCGCGGGGGGGAGGAAAGATACGCAGTATTTT
>TRBJ2-4|-|TRBV28|-|15
CASNGHRAAKNIQYF
TGTGCCAGCAATGGACACAGGGCGGCCAAAAACATTCAGTACTTC
>TRBJ2-3|-|TRBV20-1|TRBD1|17
CSASPPPGQGSTDTQYF
TGCAGTGCTAGTCCTCCCCCGGGACAGGGTAGCACAGATACGCAGTATTTT
>TRBJ2-1|-|TRBV15|-|20
CATSRVLPITDRGNDNEQFF
TGTGCCACCAGCAGAGTTCTTCCGATTACGGATCGGGGGAATGACAATGAGCAGTTCTTC
>TRBJ2-7|-|TRBV2|-|12
CASSEPNYEQYF
TGTGCCAGCAGTGAACCTAACTACGAGCAGTACTTC
>TRBJ1-2|-|TRBV27|TRBD1|14
CASSFLQGVHGYTF
TGTGCCAGCAGTTTCCTACAGGGGGTACATGGCTACACCTTC